Shown below are 26 T cell receptor beta chains from a single sample sequenced in a study of T-cell reconstitution after alpha-beta-depleted transplantation in children. A TCRbeta library incorporating unique molecular identifiers was prepared. One entry per CDR3 protein results from TCRdb running MiXCR on the PCR reads. Of some 350,000 distinct CDR3 sequences in the sample, 10% were seen once. The sequenced sample was PBMCs from the stem cell graft donor, obtained from the stem cell graft. Every receptor here comes from a human donor who donated a stem cell graft to a child with acute lymphoblastic leukemia.

This chain joins TRBV5-1 and TRBJ2-3; 10 nucleotides agree with TRBD1. V was pared by 4 bases and J by 6 bases, with 8 bases of the junction left unmatched. The CDR3 runs to 15 residues. CDR1 is SGHRS and CDR2 is YFSETQ in the germline V gene. The CDR3 protein is CASSPRQGAGDTQYF. The CDR3 DNA reads as TGCGCCAGCAGCCCGAGACAGGGGGCCGGGGATACGCAGTATTTT. Looking up the rest from reference TRBV5-1 and TRBJ2-3 gives the full variable domain: KAGVTQTPRYLIKTRGQQVTLSCSPISGHRSVSWYQQTPGQGLQFLFEYFSETQRNKGNFPGRFSGRQFSNSRSEMNVSTLELGDSALYLCASSPRQGAGDTQYFGPGTRLTVL.

This clonotype has ten or more counts. The chain carries TRBV11-2 and TRBJ2-1; 7 bases are shared with TRBD2. Germline V CDR1 and CDR2: SGHAT, FQNNGV. V lost 4 bases, J lost 0 bases, and 9 bases stayed unmatched. This CDR3 has 17 residues. CDR3 protein: CASSSLASGSSYNEQFF. The CDR3 DNA reads TGTGCCAGCAGCTCGCTTGCTAGCGGTAGCTCCTACAATGAGCAGTTCTTC.

Many counts were recorded for this clonotype. CDR3 loop: CASSSRDRAGETQYF. Written as DNA, the CDR3 is TGCGCCAGCAGCTCCCGGGACAGGGCCGGTGAGACCCAGTACTTC. The genes are TRBV5-1 and TRBJ2-5, with 9 bases that match TRBD1. J lost 5 bases, V lost 3 bases, and 8 bases had no gene match. The germline V gene has CDR1 SGHRS and CDR2 YFSETQ. The length of the CDR3 is 15 residues. The full variable domain, rest sourced from reference TRBV5-1 and TRBJ2-5, is KAGVTQTPRYLIKTRGQQVTLSCSPISGHRSVSWYQQTPGQGLQFLFEYFSETQRNKGNFPGRFSGRQFSNSRSEMNVSTLELGDSALYLCASSSRDRAGETQYFGPGTRLLVL.

This clonotype has only a few counts. The V gene is TRBV29-1, the J gene TRBJ1-1; D not resolved. The germline gives CDR1 SQVTM, CDR2 ANQGSEA. V dropped 7 bases and J dropped 3 bases, with 15 bases sitting between them. The CDR3 has 13 amino acids. The CDR3 sequence is CSACGGGDTEAFF. The CDR3 DNA follows: TGCAGCGCCTGTGGTGGCGGGGACACTGAAGCTTTCTTT. Supplemented by reference TRBV29-1 and TRBJ1-1, the full variable domain reads SAVISQKPSRDICQRGTSLTIQCQVDSQVTMMFWYRQQPGQSLTLIATANQGSEATYESGFVIDKFPISRPNLTFSTLTVSNMSPEDSSIYLCSACGGGDTEAFFGQGTRLTVV.

J is TRBJ2-7 and V is TRBV4-1; 7 bases match TRBD2. Losses at the gene ends were 3 bases for V and 0 bases for J; bases not matched to a gene: 2. This CDR3 contains 14 residues. CDR1 and CDR2 (germline): MGHRA, YSYEKL. CDR3 nucleotide sequence: TGCGCCAGCAGCCACGGGGGGAGCTCCTACGAGCAGTACTTC. Its translation: CASSHGGSSYEQYF.

The genes are TRBV12-3 or TRBV12-4 and TRBJ2-3; D gene unclear. Trimming stripped 5 bases from V and 14 bases from J, with 11 bases between. The length of the CDR3 is 10 residues. The CDR3 reads CASSLGSMYF. For the CDR3, the DNA is TGTGCCAGCAGTCTTGGGTCAATGTATTTT.

The chain couples TRBV29-1 to TRBJ2-1; 7 bases align to TRBD1. Germline V gene lookup returns CDR1 SQVTM and CDR2 ANQGSEA. Trimming at V came to 0 bases and at J to 4 bases, leaving 6 bases not matched to a gene. The CDR3 contains 15 residues. The CDR3: CSVEDETGTYNEQFF. The DNA for the CDR3 is TGCAGCGTTGAAGATGAGACAGGGACATACAATGAGCAGTTCTTC.

This clonotype was picked up many times. This sequence joins TRBV20-1 and TRBJ1-2, with no clear D. This CDR3 has 17 amino acids. Deletions cut 0 bases from V and 1 base from J, with 18 bases between. The germline V gene has CDR1 DFQATT and CDR2 SNEGSKA (reference sequence). The CDR3 loop is CSARDGQVRLLNYGYTF. CDR3 bases: TGCAGTGCTAGAGATGGGCAGGTCCGACTTCTTAACTATGGCTACACCTTC.

This clonotype was detected a few times. The genes are TRBV18 and TRBJ1-1, with D possibly TRBD1 on 6 matching bases. V dropped 0 bases and J dropped 1 base, with 15 bases sitting between them. CDR3 length: 17 residues. Germline-derived CDR1 and CDR2 are KGHSH and LQKENI. The CDR3 region is CASSPPVAGARNTEAFF. DNA for the CDR3: TGTGCCAGCTCACCACCGGTCGCAGGGGCCCGGAACACTGAAGCTTTCTTT. Complete variable domain (other parts from reference TRBV18 and TRBJ1-1): NAGVMQNPRHLVRRRGQEARLRCSPMKGHSHVYWYRQLPEEGLKFMVYLQKENIIDESGMPKERFSAEFPKEGPSILRIQQVVRGDSAAYFCASSPPVAGARNTEAFFGQGTRLTVV.

This clonotype was seen only a few times. V gene TRBV5-1 combines with J gene TRBJ2-3; 7 bases line up with TRBD1. CDR3 length: 20 residues. V trimming: 0 bases; J trimming: 2 bases; junction bases outside the gene matches: 18. CDR1 and CDR2 (germline): SGHRS, YFSETQ. DNA of the CDR3: TGCGCCAGCAGCTTGGCGTCGAGTCCAGGGGGTGCCCTCTACACAGATACGCAGTATTTT. This sequence encodes CASSLASSPGGALYTDTQYF.

This clonotype has ten or more counts. This chain connects TRBV30 to TRBJ2-3; 16 nucleotides line up with TRBD2. Trimming cost V 3 bases and J 5 bases; bases outside gene matches: 5. The CDR3 is 16 amino acids. Germline CDR1 is GTSNPN and CDR2 is SVGIG (reference sequence). In DNA form, the CDR3 reads TGTGCCTGGAGCGGGACTAGCGGGAGGGCCAGAGATACGCAGTATTTT. Translation gives CAWSGTSGRARDTQYF.

This clonotype was seen repeatedly, ten times or more. The chain links TRBV5-1 to TRBJ2-1; TRBD2 agrees at 12 bases. CDR1 SGHRS and CDR2 YFSETQ come from the germline V gene. The CDR3 contains 15 residues. V was clipped by 3 bases and J by 6 bases; unmatched bases: 4. In nucleotides, the CDR3 is TGCGCCAGCAGCTCCGGGACTAGCGGGTTCAATGAGCAGTTCTTC. Translation: CASSSGTSGFNEQFF.

V is TRBV4-3 and J is TRBJ2-1; 12 bases match TRBD2. CDR1 is LGHNA and CDR2 is YSLEER in the germline V gene. Trimming cost V 4 bases and J 9 bases; bases outside gene matches: 13. The CDR3 has 17 amino acids. This CDR3 is CASSPNPSGRAGGEQFF. CDR3 sequence (DNA): TGCGCCAGCAGCCCGAACCCTAGCGGGAGGGCCGGGGGTGAGCAGTTCTTC.

The V call is TRBV4-1, the J call TRBJ2-7, with 8 bases that match TRBD1. V lost 2 bases and J lost 6; bases outside the gene matches: 6. This CDR3 contains 14 residues. CDR1 is MGHRA and CDR2 is YSYEKL in the germline V gene. This CDR3 is CASSQWTGFPEQYF. The CDR3, as DNA: TGCGCCAGCAGCCAATGGACAGGGTTCCCCGAGCAGTACTTC.

The rearrangement uses TRBV12-3 or TRBV12-4 and TRBJ2-7; 12 nucleotides agree with TRBD2. There are 16 residues in the CDR3. The V and J ends lost 6 bases and 6 bases, in that order; junction bases with no gene match: 12. The CDR3 coding sequence is TGTGCCAGCAGCTTCCTCGGGCTAGCGGGAGGGTCCGAGCAGTACTTC. It yields the protein CASSFLGLAGGSEQYF.

The chain is built from TRBV19 and TRBJ1-2, with D possibly matching TRBD1 (6 bases). CDR1 and CDR2 (germline): LNHDA, SQIVND (reference sequence). This CDR3 has 14 residues. With 6 bases removed from V and 6 bases from J, the gap between germline ends came to 17 bases. The CDR3 spells CASRPTGPLNGYTF. The CDR3 nucleotides are TGTGCCAGTAGACCGACAGGTCCTCTCAATGGCTACACCTTC.

There are a few counts of this clonotype. The chain combines TRBV20-1 with TRBJ2-7; D remains unclear. Germline CDR1 is DFQATT and CDR2 is SNEGSKA (reference sequence). This CDR3 comprises 12 residues. Trimming stripped 6 bases from V and 3 bases from J, with 12 bases between. The CDR3 nucleotides are TGCAGTGCACAGCCGGACGGCTACGAGCAGTACTTC. Translated: CSAQPDGYEQYF.

This clonotype was counted only a few times. The chain couples TRBV29-1 to TRBJ2-2, with D perhaps TRBD2 (6 bases). This CDR3 spans 14 amino acids. Per germline, CDR1 SQVTM and CDR2 ANQGSEA. Trimming took 7 bases from V and 5 from J, leaving 17 bases between them. The CDR3 here is CSALPGGMTGELFF. The CDR3, as DNA: TGCAGCGCCCTCCCCGGGGGAATGACCGGGGAGCTGTTTTTT.

This clonotype was detected a few times. The rearrangement joins TRBV7-8 to TRBJ1-1; D may be TRBD1 (6 bases). V dropped 3 bases and J dropped 1 base, with 18 bases sitting between them. The CDR3 is 17 residues long. From germline, CDR1 is SGHVS and CDR2 FQNEAQ. The CDR3 bases are TGTGCCAGCAGCTTTCTGGACAGCTGGTCTGCGAACACTGAAGCTTTCTTT. Protein product: CASSFLDSWSANTEAFF.

This clonotype was seen ten or more times. This chain uses TRBV28 with TRBJ2-3; no clear D gene. With 8 bases removed from V and 3 bases from J, the gap between germline ends came to 27 bases. The germline V gene encodes CDR1 MDHEN and CDR2 SYDVKM. The CDR3 sequence is 18 residues long. The CDR3 region is CASFPSIGMGSLTDTQYF. For the CDR3, the DNA is TGTGCCAGCTTCCCGAGCATTGGAATGGGCTCCCTTACAGATACGCAGTATTTT.

V is TRBV18 and J is TRBJ2-1; possibly TRBD1 for D (6 bases). In germline, CDR1 is KGHSH, CDR2 LQKENI. The germline V and J ends were trimmed by 3 bases and 2 bases, with 11 bases remaining between them. CDR3 length equals 15 residues. This CDR3 is CASSPEQGTYNEQFF. The CDR3 DNA reads as TGTGCCAGCTCACCCGAACAGGGTACCTACAATGAGCAGTTCTTC.

This clonotype was seen a handful of times. The chain carries TRBV27 and TRBJ1-1; D unresolved. The CDR3 is 16 residues long. V dropped 3 bases and J dropped 2 bases, with 16 bases sitting between them. Germline V gene lookup returns CDR1 MNHEY and CDR2 SMNVEV (reference sequence). In DNA form, the CDR3 reads TGTGCCAGCAGTTTGTACTTAGACTCAGCAAACACTGAAGCTTTCTTT. The encoded protein is CASSLYLDSANTEAFF.

Of note for this clonotype: One end of the junction varies from germline; a read error may be responsible. This chain connects TRBV18 to TRBJ2-5; 8 nucleotides line up with TRBD1. The CDR3 consists of 17 residues. Germline V lookup: CDR1 KGHSH, CDR2 LQKENI. Here the CDR3 DNA reads TGTGCCAGCTCACCACAGCAGGGGGCTACGTCGGCGGAGACCCACTACTTC. This translates into CASSPQQGATSAETHYF.

This clonotype has only a few counts. V gene TRBV30 combines with J gene TRBJ1-2, with D tentatively TRBD1 (6 bases). There are 14 residues in the CDR3. V lost 0 bases, J lost 5 bases, and 13 bases lay in between. CDR1 and CDR2 from the germline V gene are GTSNPN and SVGIG (reference sequence). The CDR3 sequence is CAWSVRGAGYGYTF. The DNA for the CDR3 is TGTGCCTGGAGTGTGCGGGGGGCCGGGTATGGCTACACCTTC.

This clonotype was recorded a few times. The V gene is TRBV29-1, the J gene TRBJ2-1, with D tentatively TRBD1 (6 bases). V shed 1 base and J shed 7 bases, with 17 bases lying between them. The CDR3 sequence is 15 residues long. Germline assignment: CDR1 SQVTM and CDR2 ANQGSEA. Here the CDR3 DNA reads TGCAGCGTTGAAGGGGGGCTAGGGCTATTAAATGAGCAGTTCTTC. Residues: CSVEGGLGLLNEQFF.

V gene TRBV20-1 combines with J gene TRBJ1-6; 7 bases are shared with TRBD1. The germline V gene encodes CDR1 DFQATT and CDR2 SNEGSKA (reference sequence). J lost 7 bases, V lost 6 bases, and 12 bases had no gene match. This CDR3 is built from 15 residues. CDR3 amino acids: CSAPRGGGLNSPLHF. CDR3 sequence (DNA): TGCAGTGCCCCGCGGGGAGGGGGCCTCAATTCACCCCTCCACTTT.